The 3 T cell receptor beta chains below were found in one sample sequenced in a study of identical twins. TCRdb re-called the 5' RACE reads with MiXCR, one entry per CDR3 protein. This table holds 450,000 or so distinct CDR3 sequences, roughly 24% found once. Another study also made use of these data, one on T cells expressing NK-cell markers.

The sequencing input was CD4+ T cells sorted from blood. The origin of the receptors is a woman under 30 in good health.

The chain couples TRBV5-5 to TRBJ2-3; D not resolved. Germline CDR1 and CDR2: SGHKS and YYEKEE (reference sequence). V was shortened by 0 bases and J by 2 bases, with 13 bases between the two germline ends. This CDR3 is built from 16 residues. In nucleotides, the CDR3 is TGTGCCAGCAGCTTGGAGAGGAAACGAGACACAGATACGCAGTATTTT. Translation: CASSLERKRDTDTQYF.

The V and J genes are TRBV10-3 and TRBJ2-7; no clear D gene. The CDR3 sequence is 12 residues long. V lost 4 bases to trimming and J lost 3 bases, with 7 bases between them. The V gene's germline CDR1 is ENHRY and CDR2 SYGVKD. CDR3 in amino acids: CAISGWNYEQYF. CDR3 nucleotide sequence: TGTGCCATCAGTGGATGGAACTACGAGCAGTACTTC.

The rearrangement joins TRBV4-3 to TRBJ2-3; D might be TRBD2 (5 bases). The CDR3 extends over 15 amino acids. The V end lost 0 bases, the J end lost 1 base, and 8 bases lay between the germline ends. Germline CDR1 is LGHNA and CDR2 is YSLEER. The CDR3 coding sequence is TGCGCCAGCAGCCAAGATGGGCGGGGCACAGATACGCAGTATTTT. This translates into CASSQDGRGTDTQYF.